Listed here are 21 T cell receptor beta chains from one sample, sequenced in a study of response to subunit inactivated influenza vaccine. A single record per CDR3 protein comes from TCRdb applying MiXCR to the RT-PCR reads. The sample has 500,000 to 650,000 distinct CDR3 sequences; around 8% are singletons. The material sequenced was PBMCs from blood, taken less than 25 months after vaccination. The receptors originated from a man aged 50-75 years who received an inactivated influenza vaccine.

CDR3 sequence reads: CASSLAFRTGGYEQYF. CDR3 nucleotide sequence: TGTGCCAGCAGCTTAGCCTTCAGGACGGGCGGTTACGAGCAGTACTTC. The chain is built from TRBV7-8 and TRBJ2-7; D remains unclear. V dropped 0 bases and J dropped 4 bases, with 16 bases sitting between them. The V gene's germline CDR1 is SGHVS and CDR2 FQNEAQ. The CDR3 has 16 amino acids.

There are a few counts of this clonotype. This chain joins TRBV7-2 and TRBJ2-3; TRBD2 aligns across 13 bases. This CDR3 has 16 amino acids. Germline trimming cut 5 bases from V and 3 bases from J; bases unmatched to any gene: 5. Germline CDR1 and CDR2: SGHTA and FQGNSA. The CDR3 DNA follows: TGTGCCAGCAGCCAGGGGACTAGCGGGATTACAGATACGCAGTATTTT. Translation: CASSQGTSGITDTQYF.

The chain joins TRBV20-1 to TRBJ2-5, with 9 bases fitting TRBD2. Per the germline V gene, CDR1 is DFQATT and CDR2 is SNEGSKA (reference sequence). Unmatched junction bases numbered 9, after V lost 0 bases and J lost 7 bases. This CDR3 has 15 residues. The CDR3 region is CSARDGTSFLGTQYF. CDR3 nucleotide sequence: TGCAGTGCTAGAGACGGGACTAGCTTTTTGGGGACCCAGTACTTC.

A few counts support this clonotype. J is TRBJ2-5 and V is TRBV4-1, with 13 bases matching TRBD2. CDR1 is MGHRA and CDR2 is YSYEKL in the germline V gene. The CDR3 is 17 residues long. The ends lost 4 bases at V and 5 bases at J; junction bases unmatched: 10. The CDR3 bases are TGCGCCAGCAGCCGAGTACTAGCGGGGGGGCCGTTCGAGACCCAGTACTTC. It specifies CASSRVLAGGPFETQYF.

With respect to this clonotype: This may arise from a read error, as a much more abundant clone is one base away. CDR3 coding DNA: TGTGCCATCAGTGAGACCTACGAGCAGTACTTC. Its translation: CAISETYEQYF. The chain carries TRBV10-3 and TRBJ2-7, with D unresolved. Trimming took 2 bases from V and 2 from J, leaving 1 base between them. Germline values: CDR1 ENHRY, CDR2 SYGVKD. The CDR3 is made up of 11 amino acids.

This clonotype was detected only a few times. The V call is TRBV6-1, the J call TRBJ2-7; 8 nucleotides align to TRBD1. With V trimmed by 3 bases and J by 2 bases, 6 bases remained unmatched. The CDR3 spans 15 residues. Germline V gene sequence: CDR1 MNHNS, CDR2 SASEGT. In DNA form, the CDR3 reads TGTGCCAGCAGTGATGGACAGGGCAAAACCTACGAGCAGTACTTC. The encoded protein is CASSDGQGKTYEQYF.

The chain uses TRBV4-2 and TRBJ1-4; D is uncertain. Germline CDR1 is LGHNA and CDR2 is YNFKEQ. This CDR3 region has 14 residues. With 4 bases removed from V and 8 bases from J, the gap between germline ends came to 14 bases. Here the CDR3 DNA reads TGTGCCAGCAGCCGGGGTGGGTTCGACGAAAAACTGTTTTTT. This encodes CASSRGGFDEKLFF.

The table lists this clonotype with many counts. The J gene is TRBJ2-1, the V gene TRBV11-2; unclear D gene. Germline V gene sequence: CDR1 SGHAT, CDR2 FQNNGV. Between the trimmed V and J ends, which lost 3 bases and 12 bases, there was a span of 15 bases. The CDR3 contains 13 residues. The CDR3 bases are TGTGCCAGCAGCTTTCGACATGCCGGTGGGCAGTTCTTC. It codes for CASSFRHAGGQFF.

This clonotype was recorded many times. The gene calls are TRBV6-1 and TRBJ1-5; D is possibly TRBD1 (6 bases). The CDR3 length is 14 residues. V dropped 11 bases and J dropped 6 bases, with 20 bases sitting between them. Germline CDR1 reads MNHNS; CDR2 reads SASEGT. Written as DNA, the CDR3 is TGTGCCTCAGCGAGACAGGTTTTTTTTCAGCCCCAGCATTTT. It translates to CASARQVFFQPQHF.

This clonotype has a handful of counts. This chain uses TRBV20-1 with TRBJ2-6; 11 bases align to TRBD1. CDR3 length: 18 amino acids. The germline V gene has CDR1 DFQATT and CDR2 SNEGSKA (reference sequence). V lost 0 bases to trimming and J lost 2 bases; unmatched junction nucleotides: 6. This chain's CDR3 is CSARDLGQGAAGANVLTF. DNA of the CDR3: TGCAGTGCTAGAGATCTTGGACAGGGGGCCGCTGGGGCCAACGTCCTGACTTTC.

The chain recombines TRBV6-2 or TRBV6-3 with TRBJ2-7; D remains ambiguous. Germline V gives CDR1 MNHEY, CDR2 SVGEGT. Trimming left V 2 bases short and J 7 bases short, with 9 bases between. This CDR3 spans 12 amino acids. The CDR3 sequence is CASSYRIEEQYF. CDR3 DNA: TGTGCCAGCAGTTACAGAATAGAAGAGCAGTACTTC.

This clonotype was counted between two and nine times. The chain employs TRBV5-8 and TRBJ2-6, with 11 bases lining up with TRBD1. Germline V gives CDR1 SGHTS, CDR2 YDEGEE. The junction had 4 bases not matched to a gene; V was cut back by 4 bases and J by 1 base. CDR3 size: 17 residues. The CDR3 spells CASSRDRGVSGANVLTF. CDR3 in DNA: TGTGCCAGCAGCCGGGACAGGGGGGTTTCTGGGGCCAACGTCCTGACTTTC. The variable domain in full, completed from reference TRBV5-8 and TRBJ2-6, reads EAGVTQSPTHLIKTRGQQATLRCSPISGHTSVYWYQQALGLGLQFLLWYDEGEERNRGNFPPRFSGRQFPNYSSELNVNALELEDSALYLCASSRDRGVSGANVLTFGAGSRLTVL.

V and J are TRBV28 and TRBJ2-5, with TRBD2 matching 11 bases. CDR1 and CDR2 from the germline V gene are MDHEN and SYDVKM. The V and J ends lost 4 bases and 1 base, in that order; junction bases with no gene match: 8. CDR3 size: 17 residues. The CDR3 DNA follows: TGTGCCAGCAGTTCCCAGCGACTAGCGGGGTTCCAAGAGACCCAGTACTTC. This encodes CASSSQRLAGFQETQYF.

The chain combines TRBV5-5 with TRBJ2-7; 8 nucleotides align to TRBD2. Germline CDR1 and CDR2: SGHKS and YYEKEE (reference sequence). The CDR3 loop spans 16 amino acids. Losses at the gene ends were 0 bases for V and 3 bases for J; bases not matched to a gene: 8. In DNA form, the CDR3 reads TGTGCCAGCAGCTTGGGGCCAAGCGGGGGAAACTACGAGCAGTACTTC. Protein sequence: CASSLGPSGGNYEQYF. Supplemented by reference TRBV5-5 and TRBJ2-7, the full variable domain reads DAGVTQSPTHLIKTRGQQVTLRCSPISGHKSVSWYQQVLGQGPQFIFQYYEKEERGRGNFPDRFSARQFPNYSSELNVNALLLGDSALYLCASSLGPSGGNYEQYFGPGTRLTVT.

This clonotype was recorded a few times. The V call is TRBV18, the J call TRBJ2-7; no firm D call. The germline CDR1 and CDR2 sequences are KGHSH and LQKENI. V lost 3 bases, J lost 6 bases, and 9 bases lay in between. This CDR3 has 12 amino acids. The CDR3 DNA reads TGTGCCAGCTCACCGGTAGGGATCGAGCAGTACTTC. The encoded protein is CASSPVGIEQYF.

Ten or more counts support this clonotype. The chain has TRBV5-6 and TRBJ2-1, with a tentative D call TRBD1 (5 bases). CDR3 length equals 15 residues. Germline assignment: CDR1 SGHDT and CDR2 YYEEEE. V shed 1 base and J shed 8 bases, with 16 bases lying between them. The CDR3 nucleotides are TGTGCCAGCAGCTTGAAACGTAATAGGGGCCATGAGCAGTTCTTC. Its protein is CASSLKRNRGHEQFF.

This clonotype was detected ten times or more. The chain is built from TRBV21-1 and TRBJ2-5; the table's TRBD1 call for D was not verified on the DNA. TRBV21-1 is noted as a pseudogene. The CDR3 has 15 residues. CDR3 sequence: CASSKDSSRGETQYF. CDR3 coding DNA: TGTGCCAGCAGCAAAGATAGCTCCAGGGGAGAGACCCAGTACTTC.

This clonotype has a handful of counts. This chain links TRBV12-3 or TRBV12-4 with TRBJ2-4; TRBD1 aligns across 7 bases. J gave up 0 bases and V 0 bases, and 2 bases lay outside the gene matches. CDR3 length: 16 amino acids. DNA of the CDR3: TGTGCCAGCAGTTTAGCCTCAGGGGGAGCCAAAAACATTCAGTACTTC. It yields the protein CASSLASGGAKNIQYF.

In DNA form, the CDR3 reads TGTGCCTGGAGGCCCCTTGGTAGCGGGGCTGAGACCCAGTACTTC. This translates into CAWRPLGSGAETQYF. The chain has TRBV30 and TRBJ2-5; 8 nucleotides line up with TRBD2. J gave up 5 bases and V 3 bases, and 11 bases lay outside the gene matches. There are 15 residues in the CDR3. The germline V gene encodes CDR1 GTSNPN and CDR2 SVGIG (reference sequence).

The rearrangement joins TRBV19 to TRBJ2-7; D is unclear. Germline lookup yields CDR1 LNHDA and CDR2 SQIVND (reference sequence). V was cut by 7 bases and J by 2 bases, with 3 bases left in between. This CDR3 region has 10 residues. The CDR3 DNA sequence: TGTGCCAGTACCCCCTACGAGCAGTACTTC. Translated, it gives CASTPYEQYF.

This clonotype has ten or more counts. The CDR3 sequence: CASSWANTDTQYF. CDR3 nucleotide sequence: TGTGCCAGCAGTTGGGCCAACACAGATACGCAGTATTTT. V usage is TRBV28 and J usage is TRBJ2-3, with D unclear. Germline loops: CDR1 MDHEN, CDR2 SYDVKM. The CDR3 spans 13 residues. Deletions cut 4 bases from V and 2 bases from J, with 7 bases between.